These T cell receptor beta chains were read from a single sample in a study of CD8 T cells in cerebrospinal fluid in Alzheimer's disease. TCRdb reworked the 10x single-cell sequencing reads into one entry per CDR3 protein, no DNA. Its table lists about 1,600 distinct CDR3 sequences. The sample comprised cerebrospinal fluid. These receptor sequences come from a human donor in good health. Each CDR3 is given with its conserved first and last residue. Fields, in order: J gene, clone size, V gene, CDR3 protein. A clone size is listed for some rows: how often the clone was seen (once, few, many), or a class if it is expanded.

TRBJ2-7 | medium-sized | TRBV9 | CASSVSSQGQGYEQYF
TRBJ2-1 | medium-sized | TRBV5-1 | CASSGTSGWNNEQFF
TRBJ2-3 | medium-sized | TRBV11-2 | CASSFKRGGGTDTQYF
TRBJ2-7 | medium-sized | TRBV28 | CASSLMRAYEQYF
TRBJ2-3 | medium-sized | TRBV6-5 | CASSARLGLAGLSTDTQYF
TRBJ2-3 | . | TRBV11-2 | CAVAPGPAPGYF
TRBJ2-5 | large | TRBV4-2 | CASSPRTGGPGETQYF
TRBJ2-7 | medium-sized | TRBV18 | CASSPRGPTPEQYF
TRBJ2-3 | large | TRBV5-1 | CASSRDVGGGTDTQYF
TRBJ1-1 | medium-sized | TRBV20-1 | CSARLAGGDTEAFF
TRBJ2-1 | medium-sized | TRBV13 | CASSQQSYNEQFF
TRBJ1-1 | medium-sized | TRBV20-1 | CSARDHLGGVNTEAFF
TRBJ2-1 | large | TRBV3-1 | CASSQDARGDEQFF
TRBJ1-5 | medium-sized | TRBV18 | CASSPVSRESNQPQHF
TRBJ2-6 | medium-sized | TRBV5-6 | CASSTMDSSGANVLTF
TRBJ1-5 | . | TRBV6-2/TRBV6-3 | CASSYEGAAGQPQHF
TRBJ1-2 | . | TRBV12-5 | CASGQGYGYTF
TRBJ1-5 | medium-sized | TRBV5-6 | CASSTLDRGPNQPQHF
TRBJ1-2 | medium-sized | TRBV20-1 | CSASQGGGRYGYTF
TRBJ2-3 | . | TRBV20-1 | CSAERGPSTDTQYF
TRBJ2-3 | large | TRBV5-1 | CASSLGTPTDTQYF
TRBJ2-3 | medium-sized | TRBV28 | CASSLADRSTDTQYF
TRBJ2-7 | medium-sized | TRBV4-1 | CASSHRLAGAYEQYF
TRBJ1-1 | medium-sized | TRBV12-3/TRBV12-4 | CASSADRSPNTEAFF
TRBJ2-7 | large | TRBV3-1 | CASRRSAGGSYEQYF
TRBJ2-7 | medium-sized | TRBV28 | CASSFTGGTGEQYF
TRBJ1-5 | medium-sized | TRBV20-1 | CSASPLGQPNQPQHF
TRBJ1-6 | medium-sized | TRBV6-5 | CASSRPGQGNSPLHF
TRBJ1-1 | large | TRBV7-2 | CASSPVGRRNTEAFF